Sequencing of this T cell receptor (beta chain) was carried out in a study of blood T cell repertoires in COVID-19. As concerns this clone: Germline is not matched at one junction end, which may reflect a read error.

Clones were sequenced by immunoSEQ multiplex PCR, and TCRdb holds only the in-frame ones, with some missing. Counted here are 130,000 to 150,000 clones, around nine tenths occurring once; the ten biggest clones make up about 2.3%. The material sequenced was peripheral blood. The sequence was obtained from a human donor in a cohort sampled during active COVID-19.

CDR3 residues: CASILSGVQDTEAFF. CDR3 nucleotides: TGTGCCAGCATCTTATCGGGGGTACAGGACACTGAAGCTTTCTTT. The chain carries TRBV7-8 and TRBJ1-1; tentatively, D is TRBD1 (5 bases). Per the germline V gene, CDR1 is SGHVS and CDR2 is FQNEAQ. The CDR3 is 15 amino acids.